This entry describes one T cell receptor beta chain. Its antigen remains unknown. Distinct nucleotide sequences in the sample also encode this CDR3. The sample comes from a study of cytotoxic CD8 clonotypes in ibrutinib-treated CLL. The study, taken as a whole, reports: At the start, clonality exceeded age-matched healthy donors and followed circulating CD8+ T-cell counts. Public clonotypes occurred uncommonly; on treatment, they contracted or remained stable. Clonality went higher at ibrutinib response and then dropped back toward baseline at progression.

Method: immunoSEQ multiplex PCR; TCRdb's copy keeps in-frame clones and lacks some. The profile shows 130,000 or so clones, approximately 75% of them singletons. The CDR3 runs to 14 residues. Trimming shortened V by 2 bases and J by 2 bases, and 10 bases separated the two germline ends. Looked up from germline, CDR1 is SEHNR and CDR2 is FQNEAQ (reference sequence). The TCR beta libraries used 2 to 2.5 micrograms of genomic DNA that came from cryopreserved PBMCs. The chain links TRBV7-9 to TRBJ2-7; D not certain. This TCR derives from a human donor with chronic lymphocytic leukemia. This specimen was PBMCs, taken after 12 months of ibrutinib treatment. The CDR3 is CASSLLGIAYEQYF. The CDR3 DNA reads as TGTGCCAGCAGCTTATTGGGGATAGCCTACGAGCAGTACTTC.